Following are 14 T cell receptor beta chains from one sample sequenced in a study of blood T cells in healthy people across ages. PCR was performed a second time for about 6 to 11 cycles using a sample-barcoded 5' primer and a J-beta primer mix. One entry per CDR3 protein, called by TCRdb with MiXCR from the 5' RACE reads. The sample has 1.6 million or so distinct CDR3 sequences, 30% to 35% seen once. Material: blood. Source of these receptors: a woman aged 25 to 39 in good health.

Note on this clonotype: At one end the junction does not follow the germline gene, possibly because of a read error. The chain uses TRBV7-9 and TRBJ2-7; D remains unclear. This CDR3 is 15 amino acids long. CDR1 is SEHNR, CDR2 FQNEAQ, per germline (reference sequence). The CDR3 DNA sequence: TGTGACAGCAGCTCCCGGCGTGGGGAAGCGAGCGAGCAGTACTTC. Its protein product is CDSSSRRGEASEQYF.

The chain couples TRBV6-1 to TRBJ2-1; 10 bases are a match to TRBD2. CDR1 MNHNS and CDR2 SASEGT come from the germline V gene. The CDR3 covers 15 residues. V was clipped by 6 bases and J by 7 bases; unmatched bases: 9. In nucleotides, the CDR3 is TGTGCCAGCAGGGAATTTAGCGGGGGGAGGAATGAGCAGTTCTTC. Its translation is CASREFSGGRNEQFF.

The chain recombines TRBV6-6 with TRBJ2-7; 7 positions match TRBD1. TRBJ2-5 matches the DNA end more closely, so the J call is doubtful. Germline CDR1 is MNHNY and CDR2 is SVGAGI (reference sequence). CDR3 length equals 13 residues. CDR3 loop: CASNTGAVETQYF. For the CDR3, the DNA is TGTGCCAGCAATACAGGGGCGGTGGAGACCCAGTACTTC.

The chain joins TRBV12-3 or TRBV12-4 to TRBJ2-5, with D unresolved. Trimming removed 3 bases at V and 2 bases at J, with 10 bases between. This CDR3 has 14 residues. The CDR3 region has the DNA TGTGCCAGCAGTTTTCTCTCGAGGCAAGAGACCCAGTACTTC. As protein: CASSFLSRQETQYF.

This chain connects TRBV21-1 to TRBJ1-2. TRBV21-1 is a pseudogene segment. The CDR3 has 15 amino acids. The CDR3 region has the DNA TGTGCCAGCAGCAAAGTTATGAAGAAGGGATGCGGCTACACCTTC. Amino acids: CASSKVMKKGCGYTF.

This clonotype turned up a few times. The CDR3 region has the DNA TGCAGTGCTAGAGCCCCATCAGGGGCGGTTGGGCAGCCCCAGCATTTT. This sequence encodes CSARAPSGAVGQPQHF. This chain connects TRBV20-1 to TRBJ1-5, with D tentatively TRBD1 (6 bases). The germline gives CDR1 DFQATT, CDR2 SNEGSKA (reference sequence). The V end lost 1 base, the J end lost 7 bases, and 20 bases lay between the germline ends. CDR3 length: 16 residues.

The chain uses TRBV20-1 and TRBJ2-3; either TRBD1 or TRBD2 may supply D (9 bases each). V was shortened by 1 base and J by 7 bases, with 36 bases between the two germline ends. This CDR3 is built from 21 residues. CDR1 DFQATT and CDR2 SNEGSKA come from the germline V gene (reference sequence). The chain's CDR3 is CSARASPGTGSASGTSYTQYF. DNA of the CDR3: TGCAGTGCTAGAGCCTCCCCCGGGACAGGGTCGGCTAGCGGGACTTCCTATACGCAGTATTTT.

V and J are TRBV6-1 and TRBJ2-1, with 8 bases fitting TRBD2. V lost 2 bases to trimming and J lost 0 bases; unmatched junction nucleotides: 3. This CDR3 has 16 residues. In germline, CDR1 is MNHNS, CDR2 SASEGT. The CDR3 reads CASSESSGSSYNEQFF. The CDR3 bases are TGTGCCAGCAGTGAATCGAGCGGGAGCTCCTACAATGAGCAGTTCTTC.

The chain couples TRBV3-1 to TRBJ1-2; TRBD1 might be the D (5 bases). Between the trimmed V and J ends, which lost 3 bases and 5 bases, there was a span of 19 bases. Per germline, CDR1 LGHDT and CDR2 YNNKEL (reference sequence). This CDR3 has 16 amino acids. The CDR3, as DNA: TGTGCCAGCAGCCAGCTTGGGGCCGGGCTCGGGTATGGCTACACCTTC. Translated: CASSQLGAGLGYGYTF.

This clonotype was picked up many times. CDR3 bases: TGTGCCAGCAGTTACTTTCTAGGGGCTAGCTACGAGCAGTACTTC. It codes for CASSYFLGASYEQYF. V gene TRBV6-6 combines with J gene TRBJ2-7; D possibly corresponds to TRBD1 (5 bases). CDR1 and CDR2 (germline): MNHNY, SVGAGI (reference sequence). CDR3 size: 15 residues. The ends were cut back, 1 base at V and 3 bases at J, with 13 bases in the middle.

The V call is TRBV4-1, the J call TRBJ1-5, with D uncertain. The ends were cut back, 5 bases at V and 3 bases at J, with 14 bases in the middle. Per the germline V gene, CDR1 is MGHRA and CDR2 is YSYEKL. CDR3 length equals 15 residues. The CDR3 sequence is CASSSRSLPNQPQHF. The CDR3 DNA reads TGCGCCAGCAGCTCACGGTCCCTCCCCAATCAGCCCCAGCATTTT.

The chain uses TRBV20-1 and TRBJ2-3; D might be TRBD1 (6 bases). Germline V gives CDR1 DFQATT, CDR2 SNEGSKA (reference sequence). This CDR3 has 15 amino acids. The V end lost 4 bases, the J end lost 3 bases, and 17 bases lay between the germline ends. As DNA, the CDR3 is TGCAGTGCTAACGGAATCGAAAGGGGGACAGATACGCAGTATTTT. Its translation: CSANGIERGTDTQYF.

The V gene is TRBV6-5, the J gene TRBJ2-1; 9 bases are a match to TRBD1. J was trimmed by 6 bases and V by 4 bases; bases with no gene match: 16. This CDR3 has 18 amino acids. Germline V lookup: CDR1 MNHEY, CDR2 SVGAGI. CDR3 sequence (DNA): TGTGCCAGCAGTTTAAAACTGCCGGGACAGGGAACGGGCAATGAGCAGTTCTTC. This encodes CASSLKLPGQGTGNEQFF.

This rearrangement joins TRBV20-1 to TRBJ2-1; D might be TRBD2 (5 bases). Deletions cut 5 bases from V and 9 bases from J, with 20 bases between. This CDR3 contains 14 residues. The germline V gene encodes CDR1 DFQATT and CDR2 SNEGSKA (reference sequence). CDR3 bases: TGCAGTGCTGTCTGGCGGGCATTAGGGAGTGAGCAGTTCTTC. Translating it yields CSAVWRALGSEQFF.